This T cell receptor beta chain derives from a study of ipilimumab plus nivolumab after autologous stem cell transplantation. Study overall: Both relapsed and primary refractory DLBCL were included.

Germline CDR1 and CDR2: MNHNY and SVGAGI (reference sequence). The V end lost 4 bases, the J end lost 0 bases, and 9 bases lay between the germline ends. CDR3 length equals 15 residues. Libraries were prepared by immunoSEQ multiplex PCR; TCRdb keeps only in-frame clonotypes and omits some of them. Counted here are approximately 84,000 clones, 65% to 85% occurring once; the ten biggest clones make up under 2.5%. The chain carries TRBV6-6 and TRBJ2-2; D might be TRBD1 or TRBD2, each matching 5 bases. The sequences come from PBMCs, collected in a trial of ipilimumab plus nivolumab as post-transplant consolidation. The receptor was isolated from a male donor with diffuse large B-cell lymphoma. The CDR3 sequence: CASSWGTSNTGELFF. CDR3 bases: TGTGCCAGCAGTTGGGGGACCTCGAACACCGGGGAGCTGTTTTTT.